These 9 T cell receptor beta chains originate from one sample sequenced in a study of blood T cell repertoires in COVID-19. Sequencing was performed with immunoSEQ multiplex PCR; in TCRdb, only in-frame clones are kept and a portion is missing. The table lists approximately 58,000 clones, 84% of them singletons. Sequenced material: peripheral blood. The receptors were sampled from a woman in her sixties or seventies with acute or convalescent COVID-19.

The rearrangement uses TRBV6-5 and TRBJ1-1; a weak D match, TRBD1 (5 bases). Germline V gene data show CDR1 as MNHEY and CDR2 as SVGAGI. The CDR3 loop spans 14 amino acids. Trimming took 4 bases from V and 6 from J, leaving 15 bases between them. The CDR3 is CASSLGGGTAEAFF. In DNA, the CDR3 is TGTGCCAGCAGTTTGGGGGGGGGAACAGCTGAAGCTTTCTTT.

The chain uses TRBV5-6 and TRBJ2-1, with 7 bases lining up with TRBD1. Germline V gene data show CDR1 as SGHDT and CDR2 as YYEEEE. CDR3 size: 13 residues. V shed 5 bases, J shed 7 bases, and the junction held 6 bases outside the gene matches. The CDR3 coding sequence is TGTGCCAGCAGGCCGGGACAGATGAATGAGCAGTTCTTC. It is translated as CASRPGQMNEQFF.

The J gene is TRBJ1-1, the V gene TRBV19, with a weak D call TRBD1 (6 bases). Trimming removed 5 bases at V and 1 base at J, with 14 bases between. The germline V gene encodes CDR1 LNHDA and CDR2 SQIVND (reference sequence). The CDR3 totals 15 residues. In DNA form, the CDR3 reads TGTGCCAGTAGTCTCGAGGGGGTACCGAACACTGAAGCTTTCTTT. Its translation: CASSLEGVPNTEAFF.

The V call is TRBV18, the J call TRBJ2-5; the match to TRBD1 covers 9 bases. The CDR3 has 14 amino acids. CDR1 is KGHSH, CDR2 LQKENI, per germline. V shed 1 base and J 3 bases; nucleotides not matched to a gene: 0. The CDR3 sequence is CASSPRTGEETQYF. The CDR3 DNA sequence: TGTGCCAGCTCACCACGGACAGGGGAAGAGACCCAGTACTTC.

V and J are TRBV27 and TRBJ1-1; perhaps TRBD1 as D (6 bases). CDR1 is MNHEY and CDR2 is SMNVEV in the germline V gene (reference sequence). This CDR3 is built from 14 residues. V shed 5 bases and J shed 6 bases, with 16 bases lying between them. Here the CDR3 DNA reads TGTGCCAGCAGTATTGGACAGTCTTTCTCTGAAGCTTTCTTT. Amino acids: CASSIGQSFSEAFF.

This rearrangement joins TRBV6-6 to TRBJ1-1; TRBD1 matches at 10 bases. The CDR3 consists of 18 residues. V was pared by 5 bases and J by 4 bases, with 16 bases of the junction left unmatched. The germline V gene encodes CDR1 MNHNY and CDR2 SVGAGI (reference sequence). The CDR3 is CASSPSSGTGVSGTEAFF. The CDR3 coding sequence is TGTGCCAGCAGTCCCTCCAGCGGGACAGGGGTTTCTGGCACTGAAGCTTTCTTT.

This rearrangement joins TRBV5-1 to TRBJ2-3; 7 bases align to TRBD2. Trimming at V came to 5 bases and at J to 0 bases, leaving 9 bases not matched to a gene. Germline CDR1 reads SGHRS; CDR2 reads YFSETQ. The CDR3 spans 16 residues. The CDR3 is CASSWGRGPSTDTQYF. Here the CDR3 DNA reads TGCGCCAGCAGTTGGGGGAGGGGACCTAGCACAGATACGCAGTATTTT.

The chain joins TRBV3-1 (or the pseudogene TRBV3-2) to TRBJ2-7, with D unresolved. CDR1 and CDR2 from the germline V gene are LGHDT and YNNKEL (reference sequence). CDR3 length equals 8 residues. The ends were cut back, 7 bases at V and 12 bases at J, with 7 bases in the middle. The chain's CDR3 is CASTILYF. The CDR3 DNA reads as TGTGCCAGCACTATTTTGTACTTC.

The table lists this clone with a count of one. The chain is built from TRBV7-2 and TRBJ1-2, with TRBD1 as a possible D gene (5 bases). CDR1 is SGHTA, CDR2 FQGNSA, per germline. The CDR3 contains 16 residues. V was pared by 5 bases and J by 4 bases, with 20 bases between. DNA for the CDR3: TGTGCCAGCAGCCTCAGGGTGGCCCCTGATCCCTATGGCTACACCTTC. Its translation: CASSLRVAPDPYGYTF.